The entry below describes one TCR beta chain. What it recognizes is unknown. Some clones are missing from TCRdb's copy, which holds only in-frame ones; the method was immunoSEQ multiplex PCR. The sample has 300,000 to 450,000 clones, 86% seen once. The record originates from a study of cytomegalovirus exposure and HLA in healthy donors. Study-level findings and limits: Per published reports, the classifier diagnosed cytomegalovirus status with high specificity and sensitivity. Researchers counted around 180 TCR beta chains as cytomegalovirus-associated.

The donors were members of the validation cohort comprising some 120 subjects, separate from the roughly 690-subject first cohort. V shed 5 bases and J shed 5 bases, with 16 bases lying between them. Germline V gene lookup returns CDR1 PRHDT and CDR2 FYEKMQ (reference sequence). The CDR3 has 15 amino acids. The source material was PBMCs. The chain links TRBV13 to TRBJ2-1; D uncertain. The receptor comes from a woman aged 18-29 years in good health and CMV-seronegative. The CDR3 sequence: CASSIGPGVNNEQFF. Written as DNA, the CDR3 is TGTGCCAGCAGCATCGGCCCTGGAGTCAACAATGAGCAGTTCTTC.